Below, 11 T cell receptor beta chains from the same sample are listed, as sequenced in a study of shared clonotypes between healthy human individuals. Naive CD8 populations comprised CD45RO-negative cells positively selected for CCR7, excluding terminally differentiated effector memory CD45RA+ cells. Produced via immunoSEQ multiplex PCR; TCRdb's table is partial and in-frame only. The sample yields around 2,000,000 clones, 85% to 95% seen once. The sample consisted of naive CD8+ T cells from PBMCs. The source of these receptors is a man younger than 35 in good health. Some clones in this sample may be carry-over from other donors' samples.

The chain uses TRBV10-3 and TRBJ1-1; D gene unclear. This CDR3 is 15 amino acids long. V dropped 3 bases and J dropped 1 base, with 12 bases sitting between them. Germline CDR1 ENHRY, CDR2 SYGVKD. The CDR3 loop is CAISEGEGQNTEAFF. CDR3 DNA: TGTGCCATCAGTGAAGGAGAAGGGCAGAACACTGAAGCTTTCTTT.

This chain connects TRBV7-3 to TRBJ2-1, with D hard to call. The V end lost 0 bases, the J end lost 10 bases, and 10 bases lay between the germline ends. The V gene's germline CDR1 is SGHTA and CDR2 FQGTGA. This CDR3 is 13 amino acids long. The CDR3 DNA reads TGTGCCAGCAGCTTAACCGCCGTCGCGGAGCAGTTCTTC. Its protein is CASSLTAVAEQFF.

The CDR3 DNA follows: TGTGCCAGCTCCCGGACCGCGTCTAACACTGAAGCTTTCTTT. This gives the protein CASSRTASNTEAFF. The chain links TRBV28 to TRBJ1-1; D gene ambiguous. Trimming stripped 8 bases from V and 2 bases from J, with 15 bases between. The CDR3 loop spans 14 amino acids. Germline CDR1 and CDR2: MDHEN and SYDVKM.

The chain recombines TRBV5-6 with TRBJ2-7; D is perhaps TRBD1 (6 bases). V gave up 4 bases and J gave up 0 bases, with 14 bases separating them. The germline gives CDR1 SGHDT, CDR2 YYEEEE. There are 15 residues in the CDR3. The chain's CDR3 is CASSGRTESSYEQYF. The CDR3 DNA sequence: TGTGCCAGCAGCGGCCGGACAGAGAGCTCCTACGAGCAGTACTTC.

This rearrangement joins TRBV27 to TRBJ2-1; D remains unclear. This CDR3 has 18 residues. V lost 2 bases, J lost 7 bases, and 24 bases lay in between. Germline-derived CDR1 and CDR2 are MNHEY and SMNVEV (reference sequence). The CDR3 DNA reads as TGTGCCAGCAGTTTAAAGGCCCTAGTGGCCCAATCCTGGAATGAGCAGTTCTTC. This encodes CASSLKALVAQSWNEQFF.

A word on this clone: Distinct nucleotide sequences in the sample also encode this CDR3. The rearrangement joins TRBV27 to TRBJ2-5, with TRBD2 identical over 7 bases. The trim removed 5 bases at V and 0 bases at J, leaving 9 bases unmatched. CDR3 length equals 16 residues. Per germline, CDR1 MNHEY and CDR2 SMNVEV (reference sequence). Written as DNA, the CDR3 is TGTGCCAGCAGTCCATCTAGCGGAGAGTACCAAGAGACCCAGTACTTC. As protein: CASSPSSGEYQETQYF.

Notes on this clone: The same CDR3 can be traced to other DNA sequences in this sample. The chain uses TRBV5-1 and TRBJ2-1; D is possibly TRBD1 (5 bases). Per germline, CDR1 SGHRS and CDR2 YFSETQ. V was clipped by 0 bases and J by 2 bases, with 9 bases between them. This CDR3 is built from 15 residues. The chain's CDR3 is CASSLAGLAYNEQFF. The DNA for the CDR3 is TGCGCCAGCAGCTTGGCAGGGCTAGCCTACAATGAGCAGTTCTTC.

V gene TRBV27 combines with J gene TRBJ2-7; possibly TRBD1 for D (6 bases). The germline V gene encodes CDR1 MNHEY and CDR2 SMNVEV (reference sequence). V dropped 3 bases and J dropped 5 bases, with 11 bases sitting between them. The CDR3 contains 13 residues. CDR3 bases: TGTGCCAGCAGTTTCGCGGACAGTCACGAGCAGTACTTC. The encoded protein is CASSFADSHEQYF.

The chain has TRBV5-6 and TRBJ1-5; 7 bases are a match to TRBD1. Per the germline V gene, CDR1 is SGHDT and CDR2 is YYEEEE. V shed 4 bases, J shed 2 bases, and the junction held 3 bases outside the gene matches. The CDR3 covers 14 residues. Written as DNA, the CDR3 is TGTGCCAGCAGCCAGGGGGAAGGCAATCAGCCCCAGCATTTT. Protein sequence: CASSQGEGNQPQHF. The variable domain in full, completed from reference TRBV5-6 and TRBJ1-5, reads DAGVTQSPTHLIKTRGQQVTLRCSPKSGHDTVSWYQQALGQGPQFIFQYYEEEERQRGNFPDRFSGHQFPNYSSELNVNALLLGDSALYLCASSQGEGNQPQHFGDGTRLSIL.

This chain connects TRBV30 to TRBJ2-1; TRBD2 matches 8 bases. J was trimmed by 0 bases and V by 5 bases; bases with no gene match: 3. The CDR3 runs 14 residues. Germline V CDR1 and CDR2: GTSNPN, SVGIG (reference sequence). The CDR3, as DNA: TGTGCCTGGGAGAGCGGGAGCTCCTACAATGAGCAGTTCTTC. The encoded protein is CAWESGSSYNEQFF.

This chain uses TRBV7-6 with TRBJ1-5, with 7 bases lining up with TRBD1. There are 19 residues in the CDR3. From germline, CDR1 is SGHVS and CDR2 FNYEAQ. V was pared by 3 bases and J by 6 bases, with 20 bases of the junction left unmatched. This CDR3 is CASSLDPATGEDGGQPQHF. The CDR3 nucleotides are TGTGCCAGCAGCTTGGACCCGGCTACAGGGGAGGACGGCGGTCAGCCCCAGCATTTT.